This T cell receptor beta chain was recovered during a study of CD8+CD57+ T cells in acquired aplastic anemia. In the study overall: DNA from sorted CD4+ and CD8+ cells averaged around 3 ug.

Both TCR beta VDJ combination and CDR3 sequence profiling were carried out. Genomic DNA was the template for this profiling. Using its own MiXCR run on the reads, TCRdb lists one record per CDR3 protein. The sample shows around 180,000 distinct CDR3 sequences, 48% of them seen only once. On this clonotype: Antigen unknown.

Patients chosen for sequencing had shown CD8+CD57+ cell expansion by flow cytometry. Blood was sampled before the patients had received any therapy. General study findings and limits: Statistical testing detected no significant gap in CD8+ Simpson's diversity between patients and controls.

The V and J ends lost 5 bases and 6 bases, in that order; junction bases with no gene match: 12. Germline values: CDR1 SEHNR, CDR2 FQNEAQ (reference sequence). This CDR3 is built from 15 residues. This clonotype was sampled from a human donor with aplastic anemia. The sequenced material came from sorted CD4+, CD8+, or CD8+CD57+ T cells (not recorded which) from PBMCs. V usage is TRBV7-9 and J usage is TRBJ1-2, with TRBD1 identical over 7 bases. As DNA, the CDR3 is TGTGCCAGCAGCCAAGTTTCGGGGACAGAGAATGGCTACACCTTC. It specifies CASSQVSGTENGYTF.